This T cell receptor beta chain was identified during a study of STAT5B mutations in CD4+ large granular lymphocyte leukemia. Controls came from buffy coats of healthy blood donors. Sequencing was at survey level. The assay was immunoSEQ multiplex PCR, and TCRdb's table has in-frame clones only and misses some. In the table there are 20,000 to 25,000 clones, around three quarters of which are singletons. Study results and limitations: CD4-sorted patient repertoires seemed more clonal than healthy CD4+ repertoires. Roughly 27% of private leukemic clonotypes occurred rarely in other patients' non-leukemic repertoires.

This CDR3 has 12 amino acids. The germline gives CDR1 GTSNPN, CDR2 SVGIG (reference sequence). V was cut by 5 bases and J by 3 bases, with 10 bases left in between. As to this clone: Its antigen is unidentified.

The sample consisted of CD4+ T cells from blood buffy coats. The chain uses TRBV30 and TRBJ1-1; TRBD1 is a possible D gene (5 bases). This receptor was identified in a human donor in good health. In DNA form, the CDR3 reads TGTGCCTGGTCGGGGGGGTACACTGAAGCTTTCTTT. Residues: CAWSGGYTEAFF.